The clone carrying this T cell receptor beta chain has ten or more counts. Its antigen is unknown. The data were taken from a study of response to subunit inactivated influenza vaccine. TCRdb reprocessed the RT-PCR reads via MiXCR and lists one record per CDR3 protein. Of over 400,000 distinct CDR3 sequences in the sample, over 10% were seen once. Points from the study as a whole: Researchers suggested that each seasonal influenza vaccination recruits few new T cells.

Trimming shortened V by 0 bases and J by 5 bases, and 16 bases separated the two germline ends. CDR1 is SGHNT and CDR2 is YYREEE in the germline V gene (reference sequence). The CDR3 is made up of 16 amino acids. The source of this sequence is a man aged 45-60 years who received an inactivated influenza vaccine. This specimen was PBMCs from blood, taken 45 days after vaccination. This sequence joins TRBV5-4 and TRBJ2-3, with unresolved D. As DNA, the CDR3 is TGTGCCAGCAGCTTGGGGTTCGCCCGCTCGGGAGATACGCAGTATTTT. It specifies CASSLGFARSGDTQYF.